This T cell receptor (beta chain) was sequenced during a study of T cell responses to AZD1222 COVID-19 vaccine. Broader study findings: Nearly half of the spike-specific TCRs reportedly recognize variant regions that carry no mutations. Rises in breadth and depth of Spike-specific TCRs came after two AZD1222 doses. Just a handful of people given AZD1222 tested seropositive at baseline. Among the donors, most were white British and more were female, and clonal diversity was possibly underestimated.

J gave up 10 bases and V 7 bases, and 13 bases lay outside the gene matches. Germline V gene lookup returns CDR1 ENHRY and CDR2 SYGVKD. CDR3 length: 15 residues. This clone was observed a single time. The antigen remains undetermined. TCRdb's table, derived via immunoSEQ multiplex PCR, lists solely in-frame clones and lacks some. The data show 150,000 to 170,000 clones, roughly nine tenths seen once. The rearrangement uses TRBV10-3 and TRBJ1-6; TRBD1 matches at 7 bases. Sequencing used peripheral blood, obtained on day 0 of AZD1222 vaccination. The receptor was isolated from an adult in good health. The CDR3 coding sequence is TGTGCCATCACCTCGGGACAGTGGGGTGTGTCACCCCTCCACTTT. This encodes CAITSGQWGVSPLHF.